This T cell receptor (beta chain) comes out of a study of shared clonotypes between healthy human individuals. Profiled with immunoSEQ multiplex PCR; TCRdb holds only in-frame clones, not every one. The sample yields more than 2,000,000 clones, approximately 95% seen once. This TCR derives from a man between 18 and 35 years old in good health. Some clones in this sample may be carry-over from other donors' samples. Source material: naive CD4+ T cells from PBMCs. The subset: CD45RA+ positively selected.

The CDR3 DNA is TGTGCCAGCAGCTTGTTATCGGGAGATACCGGGGAGCTGTTTTTT. This gives the protein CASSLLSGDTGELFF. The chain combines TRBV5-4 with TRBJ2-2, with TRBD2 as a possible D gene (6 bases). CDR1 is SGHNT, CDR2 YYREEE, per germline (reference sequence). The CDR3 consists of 15 residues. V was cut by 1 base and J by 5 bases, with 12 bases left in between.